This is a list of T cell receptor beta chains from one sample in a study of early T cells in non-severe SARS-CoV-2 infection. Via MiXCR, TCRdb re-called the 5' RACE reads, giving one row per CDR3 protein. The profile shows about 50,000 distinct CDR3 sequences, roughly 8.2% of them singletons. Specimen: whole blood. The receptors derive from an adult who was a healthcare worker with PCR-confirmed SARS-CoV-2 infection or an uninfected control (not recorded which). CDR3s include the opening cysteine and the closing phenylalanine or tryptophan. The order of the fields is V gene, CDR3 length, J gene, clone size, D gene, CDR3 DNA, CDR3 protein. The D gene is left open where the match is weak. Clone size is stated in some rows and not others, as once, few, many or a class when expanded.

TRBV19	18	TRBJ2-2	.	TRBD2	TGTGCCAGTGCGGGACTAGCGGGGGACCCGCGAGGGGGCGGGGAGCTGTTTTTT	CASAGLAGDPRGGGELFF
TRBV5-1	13	TRBJ2-7	.	.	TGCGCCAGCAGCTTGGCAGGGCAGGCCGAGCAGTACTTC	CASSLAGQAEQYF
TRBV7-6	14	TRBJ1-2	few	.	TGTGCCAGCAGCTTGGGGGCCGGGGACTATGGCTACACCTTC	CASSLGAGDYGYTF
TRBV18	16	TRBJ2-1	.	TRBD1	TGTGCCAGCTCACCGGGACAGGGGGCGATTCGTGGTGAGCAGTTCTTC	CASSPGQGAIRGEQFF
TRBV28	15	TRBJ2-1	few	TRBD1	TGTGCCAGCAGCACGACAGGGGGCGCCTACAATGAGCAGTTCTTC	CASSTTGGAYNEQFF
TRBV7-2	15	TRBJ2-1	.	.	TGTGCCAGCAGCCCGAGGAGCGGGCCGAACAATGAGCAGTTCTTC	CASSPRSGPNNEQFF
TRBV7-9	14	TRBJ2-2	many	.	TGTGCCAGCAGCTTAATACGGGGGCCCGGGGAGCTGTTTTTT	CASSLIRGPGELFF
TRBV20-1	12	TRBJ1-5	few	.	TGCAGTGCGGGGGGAGGCAATCAGCCCCAGCATTTT	CSAGGGNQPQHF
TRBV10-1	13	TRBJ2-5	few	.	TGCGCCAGGCCGGGGAACCCACAAGAGACCCAGTACTTC	CARPGNPQETQYF
TRBV7-8	17	TRBJ2-3	.	TRBD2	TGTGCCAGCAGCTCCCCGATTAGCGGGTCGGTCACAGATACGCAGTATTTT	CASSSPISGSVTDTQYF
TRBV15	13	TRBJ2-3	few	.	TGTGCCACAAAGGACACCAACACAGATACGCAGTATTTT	CATKDTNTDTQYF
TRBV10-3	16	TRBJ2-3	few	.	TGTGCCATCGCTAGGACAGCAGGACAGAACACAGATACGCAGTATTTT	CAIARTAGQNTDTQYF
TRBV6-6	14	TRBJ2-7	.	.	TGTGCCAGCAGTTACGCGGCAGGGGGGTACGAGCAGTACTTC	CASSYAAGGYEQYF
TRBV6-1	14	TRBJ2-7	.	TRBD2	TGTGCCAGCAGCCCCTTCTCGGGGGGATACGAGCAGTACTTC	CASSPFSGGYEQYF
TRBV20-1	15	TRBJ2-1	.	TRBD2	TGCAGTGCTGAGAATGGGCGGGGGTTATACAATGAGCAGTTCTTC	CSAENGRGLYNEQFF
TRBV7-6	15	TRBJ2-1	.	.	TGTGCCAGCAGCGACATTAGCGGTCCCCACAATGAGCAGTTCTTC	CASSDISGPHNEQFF
TRBV6-5	16	TRBJ2-7	many	.	TGTGCCAGCAGTTACTCGGTCGCCAGCGCATCCTACGAGCAGTACTTC	CASSYSVASASYEQYF
TRBV12-5	13	TRBJ1-1	.	.	TGTGCTAGTGGTTCTCGGATTAACACTGAAGCTTTCTTT	CASGSRINTEAFF
TRBV10-3	15	TRBJ1-1	.	TRBD1	TGTGCCATCAGTGAAAGACAGGGTATGAACACTGAAGCTTTCTTT	CAISERQGMNTEAFF
TRBV2	15	TRBJ1-4	.	TRBD1	TGTGCCAGCAGTGAGGAGGGACAGCTTCTGGAAAAACTGTTTTTT	CASSEEGQLLEKLFF
TRBV7-6	15	TRBJ2-1	many	.	TGTGCCAGCAGCTTAGTAGGACTTGGGGACAATGAGCAGTTCTTC	CASSLVGLGDNEQFF
TRBV19	13	TRBJ1-1	.	TRBD1	TGTGCCAGTAGCGTACAGGGGGATACTGAAGCTTTCTTT	CASSVQGDTEAFF
TRBV10-2	12	TRBJ2-3	.	.	TGCGCCAGCAGCGATATGGGAGGTACGCAGTATTTT	CASSDMGGTQYF
TRBV5-1	16	TRBJ2-1	.	TRBD1	TGCGCCAGCAGCAGTGAACCGGGACAGGAACACAATGAGCAGTTCTTC	CASSSEPGQEHNEQFF
TRBV10-3	13	TRBJ2-4	.	.	TGTGCCATCAAAGACAGCCCCGAAAACATTCAGTACTTC	CAIKDSPENIQYF
TRBV29-1	12	TRBJ2-5	.	.	TGCAGCGTTTCGACAGACCAAGAGACCCAGTACTTC	CSVSTDQETQYF
TRBV27	13	TRBJ1-2	few	TRBD1	TGTGCCAGCAGTTTCAGGGGGGCGCAAGGCTACACCTTC	CASSFRGAQGYTF
TRBV3-1	15	TRBJ2-1	few	.	TGTGCCAGCAGCCAAGACCAGTCCAGCTCTAGGGAGCAGTTCTTC	CASSQDQSSSREQFF
TRBV5-6	15	TRBJ2-1	.	TRBD2	TGTGCCAGCAGCCCCTCCGGGGGGGCGTTGCTGGGGCAGTTCTTC	CASSPSGGALLGQFF
TRBV5-1	14	TRBJ2-7	many	.	TGCGCCAGCAGCTTGGTTCCAGGGGAAGACGAGCAGTACTTC	CASSLVPGEDEQYF
TRBV2	14	TRBJ2-1	many	.	TGTGCCAGCAGTGAACAGGGATCGGGCAATGAGCAGTTCTTC	CASSEQGSGNEQFF
TRBV29-1	15	TRBJ1-1	many	TRBD1	TGCAGCGTTAGTTACAGGGGTAGAGAAGGGACTGAAGCTTTCTTT	CSVSYRGREGTEAFF
TRBV28	13	TRBJ2-3	.	.	TGTGCCAGCAGCCCCAGGGTGGCAGATACGCAGTATTTT	CASSPRVADTQYF
TRBV12-3/TRBV12-4	15	TRBJ2-7	.	TRBD1	TGTGCCAGCAGCCCCCGGGACAGCGTGGACTACGAGCAGTACTTC	CASSPRDSVDYEQYF
TRBV11-2	14	TRBJ1-1	.	TRBD1	TGTGCCAGCAGCTGGGGCAGGGGGAGTGGTGAAGCTTTCTTT	CASSWGRGSGEAFF
TRBV4-1	13	TRBJ2-3	few	.	TGCGCCAGCAGCCCGGGGCGCACAGATACGCAGTATTTT	CASSPGRTDTQYF
TRBV7-9	12	TRBJ2-7	few	.	TGTGCCAGCAGCTTAGCGCTCGGGGGGCAGTACTTC	CASSLALGGQYF
TRBV7-9	16	TRBJ2-1	few	TRBD1	TGTGCCAGCAGCTTAGGAGCCGGGACAGGGTACAATGAGCAGTTCTTC	CASSLGAGTGYNEQFF
TRBV28	18	TRBJ2-1	many	TRBD1	TGTGCCAGCAGTCCCGGACAGGGACGGAAACTTGGCTACAATGAGCAGTTCTTC	CASSPGQGRKLGYNEQFF
TRBV18	17	TRBJ2-2	.	TRBD2	TGTGCCAGCTCCTTCTTAGCGGGAAATTACAACACCGGGGAGCTGTTTTTT	CASSFLAGNYNTGELFF
TRBV5-5	15	TRBJ2-5	few	TRBD2	TGTGCCAGCATCCGGGAGGCGGGGGGTAGGGAGACCCAGTACTTC	CASIREAGGRETQYF
TRBV3-1	14	TRBJ2-1	few	.	TGTGCCAGCAGCCAGCAAACGGGGTACAATGAGCAGTTCTTC	CASSQQTGYNEQFF
TRBV4-2	14	TRBJ2-3	few	TRBD2	TGTGCCAGCAGCCAAATAGCGGGTCAAGATACGCAGTATTTT	CASSQIAGQDTQYF
TRBV18	13	TRBJ1-2	.	.	TGTGCCAGCTCTCCCGACGGATCCTATGGCTACACCTTC	CASSPDGSYGYTF
TRBV24-1	15	TRBJ1-6	.	.	TGTGCCACCAGTTCCCCCGGCAGCACCGGTTCACCCCTCCACTTT	CATSSPGSTGSPLHF
TRBV10-2	14	TRBJ2-2	many	.	TGCGCCAGCACTGATCTAGCGACGACCGGGGAGCTGTTTTTT	CASTDLATTGELFF
TRBV5-4	16	TRBJ2-1	few	TRBD2	TGTGCCAGCAGCTTGGAGCCAGCGGGAGTGCGCCATGAGCAGTTCTTC	CASSLEPAGVRHEQFF
TRBV29-1	12	TRBJ2-5	few	.	TGCAGCGTATTCGGAGGCACGGAGACCCAGTACTTC	CSVFGGTETQYF
TRBV29-1	13	TRBJ2-3	.	TRBD1	TGCAGCGTCGGACGACAGGGGCCAGATACGCAGTATTTT	CSVGRQGPDTQYF
TRBV12-3/TRBV12-4	14	TRBJ2-7	.	TRBD1	TGTGCCAGCAGTTCCGGACAGGGACCCTACGAGCAGTACTTC	CASSSGQGPYEQYF
TRBV29-1	13	TRBJ1-1	many	TRBD1	TGCAGCGTTGTAAAGGGGGCAGGTACTGAAGCTTTCTTT	CSVVKGAGTEAFF
TRBV6-5	14	TRBJ2-7	few	.	TGTGCCAGCAGTTACACGCCGGGAGTAGGAGAGCAGTACTTC	CASSYTPGVGEQYF
TRBV20-1	14	TRBJ2-1	many	TRBD1	TGCAGTGCAACAGGGGGAGTAGCCTACAATGAGCAGTTCTTC	CSATGGVAYNEQFF
TRBV29-1	11	TRBJ2-3	.	.	TGCAGCGTCCTGTTGGTAGATACGCAGTATTTT	CSVLLVDTQYF
TRBV5-1	15	TRBJ1-2	few	.	TGCGCCAGCAGCAGTCACTTGACAGACTACTATGGCTACACCTTC	CASSSHLTDYYGYTF
TRBV20-1	12	TRBJ2-2	few	.	TGCAGTGCTAGAGATTACGGCGGGGAGCTGTTTTTT	CSARDYGGELFF
TRBV5-1	17	TRBJ2-3	few	TRBD2	TGCGCCAGCAGCTCACGCCTTAGCGGGGGGGCAACAGATACGCAGTATTTT	CASSSRLSGGATDTQYF
TRBV11-1	15	TRBJ2-4	.	.	TGTGCCAGCAGCTCCGACGGGCTAGCCAAAAACATTCAGTACTTC	CASSSDGLAKNIQYF
TRBV4-1	13	TRBJ1-4	.	.	TGCGCCAGCAGCCAAGTCCGTGGTGAAAAACTGTTTTTT	CASSQVRGEKLFF
TRBV6-1	15	TRBJ2-1	many	.	TGTGCCAGCAGCAATGGACTGAGCTCCTACAATGAGCAGTTCTTC	CASSNGLSSYNEQFF